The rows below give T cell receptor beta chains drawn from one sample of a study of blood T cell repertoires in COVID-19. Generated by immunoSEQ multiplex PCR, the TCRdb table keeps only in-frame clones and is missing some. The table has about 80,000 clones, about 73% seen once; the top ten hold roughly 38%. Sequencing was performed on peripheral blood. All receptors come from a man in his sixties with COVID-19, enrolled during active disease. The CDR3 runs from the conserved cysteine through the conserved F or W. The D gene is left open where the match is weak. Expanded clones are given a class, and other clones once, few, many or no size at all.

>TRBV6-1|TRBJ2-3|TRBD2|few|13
TGTGCCAGCAGTGATAGGACTAGTTCTACGCAGTATTTT
CASSDRTSSTQYF
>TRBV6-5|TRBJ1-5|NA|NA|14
TGTGCCAGCACCGAAGGGGCGAGCAATCAGCCCCAGCATTTT
CASTEGASNQPQHF
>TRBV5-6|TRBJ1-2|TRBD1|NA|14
TGTGCCAGCAGCCCACGTCGACAGGGGGATGGCTACACCTTC
CASSPRRQGDGYTF
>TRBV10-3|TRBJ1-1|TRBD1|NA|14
TGTGCCATCAGAGCGACAGGGGAGGACACTGAAGCTTTCTTT
CAIRATGEDTEAFF
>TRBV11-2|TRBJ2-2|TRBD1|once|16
TGTGCCAGCAGCTTATCCGGGACAGGGAGGGGCGGGGAGCTGTTTTTT
CASSLSGTGRGGELFF
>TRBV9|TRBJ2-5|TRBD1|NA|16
TGTGCCAGCAGCGTAGCTACGAGGGGGCAAGGGGAGACCCAGTACTTC
CASSVATRGQGETQYF
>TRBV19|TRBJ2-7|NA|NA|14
TGTGCCAGTAGTACGACGGGGAGCTCCTACGAGCAGTACTTC
CASSTTGSSYEQYF
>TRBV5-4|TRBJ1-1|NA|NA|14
TGTGCCAGCAGCTTGGCGACCGGAGGCACTGAAGCTTTCTTT
CASSLATGGTEAFF
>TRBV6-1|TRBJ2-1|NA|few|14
TGTGCCAGCAGTGAAGTGGTGAGGGTTGCTGAGCAGTTCTTC
CASSEVVRVAEQFF
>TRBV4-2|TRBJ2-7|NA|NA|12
TGTGCCTCAGGGCGTGGGTTCTACGAGCAGTACTTC
CASGRGFYEQYF
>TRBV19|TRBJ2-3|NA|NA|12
TGTGCCAGTAGTATTGGGCAAGCTACGCAGTATTTT
CASSIGQATQYF
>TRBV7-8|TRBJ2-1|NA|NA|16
TGTGCCAGCAGCTTAGCGAACAGGGGGGGATACAATGAGCAGTTCTTC
CASSLANRGGYNEQFF